A selection of T cell receptor beta chains follows, all from one sample in a study of blood T cell repertoires in COVID-19. Here immunoSEQ multiplex PCR was the method, and the copy in TCRdb shows in-frame clones only, minus some. The repertoire includes under 120,000 clones, 69% of them detected once, and roughly 6% sits in the top ten. Sequencing was carried out using peripheral blood. These receptors were taken from a man older than 75 with acute or convalescent COVID-19. Each CDR3 is given with its conserved first and last residue. A D gene is named only where the DNA matches it firmly. A clone size is listed for some rows: how often the clone was seen (once, few, many), or a class if it is expanded.

j_call | clone_size | v_call | d_call | cdr3_aa | cdr3_nt
TRBJ2-1 | NA | TRBV28 | NA | CASSLVRDTNSYNEQFF | TGTGCCAGCAGTTTAGTCCGGGACACAAATTCTTACAATGAGCAGTTCTTC
TRBJ2-5 | once | TRBV14 | TRBD2 | CASSPSGRGETQYF | TGTGCCAGCAGCCCGAGCGGGAGGGGAGAGACCCAGTACTTC
TRBJ2-5 | few | TRBV24-1 | NA | CATSDSPGRAETQYF | TGTGCCACCAGTGATTCCCCGGGCAGGGCAGAGACCCAGTACTTC
TRBJ1-1 | few | TRBV5-1 | TRBD1 | CASSFQGVDTEAFF | TGCGCCAGCAGCTTTCAGGGGGTGGACACTGAAGCTTTCTTT
TRBJ2-7 | NA | TRBV19 | NA | CASSISETGPYEQYF | TGTGCCAGTAGTATTTCCGAGACTGGCCCCTACGAGCAGTACTTC
TRBJ2-2 | NA | TRBV7-2 | NA | CASSQLANTGELFF | TGTGCCAGCAGCCAACTAGCTAACACCGGGGAGCTGTTTTTT
TRBJ1-2 | NA | TRBV11-1 | NA | CASSHGANYGYTF | TGTGCCAGCAGTCACGGAGCTAACTATGGCTACACCTTC
TRBJ1-5 | NA | TRBV6-5 | NA | CASSYSTLGNQPQHF | TGTGCCAGCAGTTACTCGACACTAGGGAATCAGCCCCAGCATTTT
TRBJ1-5 | NA | TRBV6-2/TRBV6-3 | NA | CASSYWGGNQPQHF | TGTGCCAGCAGTTACTGGGGAGGCAATCAGCCCCAGCATTTT
TRBJ1-1 | NA | TRBV6-2/TRBV6-3 | NA | CASSYGGLRPQNTEAFF | TGTGCCAGCAGTTACGGGGGACTAAGGCCCCAAAACACTGAAGCTTTCTTT
TRBJ2-3 | NA | TRBV4-2 | TRBD2 | CASSQERTSGWNTQYF | TGTGCCAGCAGCCAAGAACGGACTAGCGGGTGGAATACGCAGTATTTT
TRBJ1-2 | NA | TRBV10-3 | TRBD1 | CASTPGQGKGGYTF | TGTGCCAGTACGCCGGGACAGGGGAAGGGGGGCTACACCTTC
TRBJ2-2 | NA | TRBV9 | NA | CASSGPGFGELFF | TGTGCCAGCAGCGGTCCAGGGTTCGGGGAGCTGTTTTTT
TRBJ1-1 | NA | TRBV28 | TRBD1 | CASSLARTGGTEAFF | TGTGCCAGCAGTTTAGCCCGGACAGGAGGCACTGAAGCTTTCTTT
TRBJ2-2 | NA | TRBV7-3 | TRBD2 | CASSGPRGLAGSGELFF | TGTGCCAGCAGCGGCCCTCGGGGACTAGCGGGATCCGGGGAGCTGTTTTTT
TRBJ1-2 | NA | TRBV9 | TRBD1 | CASSAGQGGVYGYTF | TGTGCCAGCAGCGCGGGACAGGGGGGCGTATATGGCTACACCTTC
TRBJ2-1 | NA | TRBV5-1 | TRBD1 | CASRGQGPHEQFF | TGCGCCAGCCGCGGACAGGGCCCCCATGAGCAGTTCTTC
TRBJ2-5 | NA | TRBV3-1/TRBV3-2 | NA | CASSQDLQGEETQYF | TGTGCCAGCAGCCAAGATCTACAGGGTGAAGAGACCCAGTACTTC
TRBJ1-5 | NA | TRBV5-5 | NA | CASSAGQLNQPQHF | TGTGCCAGCAGCGCTGGACAGCTCAATCAGCCCCAGCATTTT
TRBJ2-5 | once | TRBV7-6 | NA | CASSLERRETQYF | TGTGCCAGCAGCTTAGAGCGGAGGGAGACCCAGTACTTC
TRBJ2-1 | NA | TRBV6-5 | TRBD2 | CASRTPGAGDEQFF | TGTGCCAGCAGAACCCCGGGAGCGGGGGATGAGCAGTTCTTC
TRBJ2-3 | few | TRBV19 | NA | CASSVVARDTQYF | TGTGCCAGTAGTGTAGTAGCGAGAGATACGCAGTATTTT
TRBJ1-6 | NA | TRBV6-5 | NA | CASSYGEMRTLHF | TGTGCCAGCAGTTATGGTGAGATGAGGACCCTCCACTTT
TRBJ1-2 | NA | TRBV5-1 | TRBD1 | CASSLLGTAYGYTF | TGCGCCAGCAGCTTGCTCGGGACAGCCTATGGCTACACCTTC
TRBJ1-1 | many | TRBV7-8 | NA | CASSLAGGVNTEAFF | TGTGCCAGCAGCTTAGCGGGGGGAGTGAACACTGAAGCTTTCTTT
TRBJ2-1 | NA | TRBV6-2/TRBV6-3 | TRBD2 | CASSYTGLAGYNEQFF | TGTGCCAGCAGTTATACTGGACTAGCGGGATACAATGAGCAGTTCTTC
TRBJ2-5 | NA | TRBV28 | NA | CASSFSQGGETQYF | TGTGCCAGCAGTTTCTCTCAAGGAGGGGAGACCCAGTACTTC
TRBJ2-7 | NA | TRBV19 | TRBD2 | CASSISSGTLDYEQYF | TGTGCCAGTAGTATTTCTAGCGGGACCCTTGACTACGAGCAGTACTTC
TRBJ2-7 | NA | TRBV2 | TRBD2 | CASTGGSSYEQYF | TGTGCCAGCACCGGCGGGAGCTCCTACGAGCAGTACTTC
TRBJ2-2 | NA | TRBV18 | NA | CASSPMTSNTGELFF | TGTGCCAGCTCACCGATGACATCGAACACCGGGGAGCTGTTTTTT
TRBJ1-2 | NA | TRBV27 | NA | CASSTDYSLRGYTF | TGTGCCAGCAGTACTGACTACTCTTTACGGGGCTACACCTTC
TRBJ2-3 | NA | TRBV5-1 | TRBD2 | CASSSSSGRGTDTQYF | TGCGCCAGCAGCTCCTCTAGCGGGAGGGGCACAGATACGCAGTATTTT
TRBJ2-5 | NA | TRBV11-2 | NA | CASSSTGGVETQYF | TGTGCCAGCAGCTCGACAGGAGGTGTGGAGACCCAGTACTTC
TRBJ2-2 | NA | TRBV19 | NA | CASSKLAANTGELFF | TGTGCCAGTAGTAAACTAGCAGCGAACACCGGGGAGCTGTTTTTT
TRBJ1-2 | NA | TRBV19 | NA | CASSLGGDYGYTF | TGTGCCAGTAGCCTAGGAGGCGACTATGGCTACACCTTC
TRBJ1-3 | NA | TRBV19 | NA | CASNPILGASSGNTIYF | TGTGCCAGTAACCCCATCCTGGGGGCATCCTCTGGAAACACCATATATTTT
TRBJ1-1 | NA | TRBV19 | NA | CASSIDPRRVNAEAFF | TGTGCCAGTAGTATAGATCCCAGGAGGGTAAATGCTGAAGCTTTCTTT
TRBJ2-1 | few | TRBV9 | TRBD2 | CASSVASGSLNEQFF | TGTGCCAGCAGCGTAGCTAGCGGGAGCCTTAATGAGCAGTTCTTC
TRBJ1-5 | NA | TRBV7-2 | NA | CASSSAGTYSNQPQHF | TGTGCCAGCAGCTCAGCGGGCACCTATAGCAATCAGCCCCAGCATTTT
TRBJ2-3 | NA | TRBV7-2 | TRBD2 | CASSFRGLAGLDTQYF | TGTGCCAGCAGCTTTAGGGGCCTAGCGGGATTAGATACGCAGTATTTT
TRBJ2-5 | NA | TRBV5-1 | TRBD2 | CASSLGLAGVETQYF | TGCGCCAGCAGCTTGGGTCTAGCGGGAGTAGAGACCCAGTACTTC
TRBJ2-5 | NA | TRBV10-3 | TRBD2 | CAISEIRGGETQYF | TGTGCCATCAGTGAAATCCGGGGGGGAGAGACCCAGTACTTC
TRBJ1-3 | once | TRBV7-2 | NA | CASSFGPAGPNTIYF | TGTGCCAGCAGCTTTGGGCCGGCAGGGCCAAACACCATATATTTT
TRBJ2-7 | NA | TRBV10-3 | NA | CATRTTTYEQYF | TGTGCCACCCGGACTACCACCTACGAGCAGTACTTC
TRBJ2-2 | NA | TRBV18 | NA | CASSSRQAGELFF | TGTGCCAGCTCATCCCGACAGGCCGGGGAGCTGTTTTTT
TRBJ1-1 | few | TRBV11-2 | NA | CASSLVAARRNTEAFF | TGTGCCAGCAGCTTAGTCGCGGCAAGGAGGAACACTGAAGCTTTCTTT
TRBJ1-1 | few | TRBV12-3/TRBV12-4 | NA | CATRPGITEAFF | TGTGCCACCCGCCCAGGGATCACTGAAGCTTTCTTT
TRBJ1-4 | NA | TRBV27 | NA | CASRSGGEKLFF | TGTGCCAGCAGGTCGGGGGGGGAAAAACTGTTTTTT
TRBJ1-1 | NA | TRBV15 | NA | CATSRSQGMNTEAFF | TGTGCCACCAGCAGATCACAGGGTATGAACACTGAAGCTTTCTTT